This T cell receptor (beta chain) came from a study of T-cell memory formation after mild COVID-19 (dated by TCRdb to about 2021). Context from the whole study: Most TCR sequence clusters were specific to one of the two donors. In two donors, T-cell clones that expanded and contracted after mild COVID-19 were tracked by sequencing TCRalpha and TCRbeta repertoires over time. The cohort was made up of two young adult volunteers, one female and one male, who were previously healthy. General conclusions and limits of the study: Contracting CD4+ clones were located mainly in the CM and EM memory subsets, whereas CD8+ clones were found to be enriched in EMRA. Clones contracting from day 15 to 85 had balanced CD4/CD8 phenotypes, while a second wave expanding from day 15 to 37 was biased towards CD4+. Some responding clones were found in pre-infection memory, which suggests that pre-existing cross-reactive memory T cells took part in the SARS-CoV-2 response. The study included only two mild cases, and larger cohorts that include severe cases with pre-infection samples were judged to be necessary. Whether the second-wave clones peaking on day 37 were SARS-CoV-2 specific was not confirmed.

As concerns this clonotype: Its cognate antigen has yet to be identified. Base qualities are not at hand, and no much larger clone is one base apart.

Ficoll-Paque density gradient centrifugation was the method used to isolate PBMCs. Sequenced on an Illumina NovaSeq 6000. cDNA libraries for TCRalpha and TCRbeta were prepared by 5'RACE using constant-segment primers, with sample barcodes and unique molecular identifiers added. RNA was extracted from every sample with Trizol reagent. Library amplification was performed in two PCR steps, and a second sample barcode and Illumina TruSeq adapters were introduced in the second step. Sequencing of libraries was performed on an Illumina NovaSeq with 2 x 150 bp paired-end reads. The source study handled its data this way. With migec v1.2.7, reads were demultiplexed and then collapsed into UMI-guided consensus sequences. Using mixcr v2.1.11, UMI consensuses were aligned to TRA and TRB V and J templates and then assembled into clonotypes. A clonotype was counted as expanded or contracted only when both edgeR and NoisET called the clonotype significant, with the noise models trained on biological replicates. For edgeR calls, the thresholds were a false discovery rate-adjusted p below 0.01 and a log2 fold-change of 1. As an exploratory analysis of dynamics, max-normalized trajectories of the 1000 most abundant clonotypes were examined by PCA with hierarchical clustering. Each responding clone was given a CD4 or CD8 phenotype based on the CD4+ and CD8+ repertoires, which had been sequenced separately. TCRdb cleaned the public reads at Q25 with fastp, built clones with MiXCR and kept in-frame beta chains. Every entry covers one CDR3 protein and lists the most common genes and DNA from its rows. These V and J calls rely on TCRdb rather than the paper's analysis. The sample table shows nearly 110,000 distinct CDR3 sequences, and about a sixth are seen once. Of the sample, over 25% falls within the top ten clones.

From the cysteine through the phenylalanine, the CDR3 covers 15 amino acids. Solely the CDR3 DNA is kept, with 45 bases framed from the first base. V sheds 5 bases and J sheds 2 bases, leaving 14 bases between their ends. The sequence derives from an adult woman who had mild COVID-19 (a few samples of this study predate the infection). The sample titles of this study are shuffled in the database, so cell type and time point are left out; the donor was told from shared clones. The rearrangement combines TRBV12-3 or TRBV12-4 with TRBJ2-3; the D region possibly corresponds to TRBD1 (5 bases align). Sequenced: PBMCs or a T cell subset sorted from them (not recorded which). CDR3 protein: CASSGLGQSTDTQYF. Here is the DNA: TGTGCCAGCAGTGGGCTGGGGCAGTCCACAGATACGCAGTATTTT.